Each of the 3 T cell receptor beta chains below was sequenced from the same sample in a study of graft-versus-host responses after intestinal transplantation. Responders that carried the CFSE label, some 200,000 of them, were plated with some 200,000 irradiated, violet-dye-labeled stimulator cells. Here immunoSEQ multiplex PCR was the method, and the copy in TCRdb shows in-frame clones only, minus some. The sample contains roughly 4,700 clones, 25% to 30% of which appear only once. The sequenced sample was alloreactive CD8+ T cells from a mixed lymphocyte reaction culture, obtained before intestinal transplant. Subset indicated: CFSE-low proliferating T cells sorted from roughly six-day pre-transplant mixed lymphocyte reaction (GvH or HvG direction). The receptors come from a human patient who received an intestinal transplant.

This clone was observed a few times. This likely came from a read error, as a far larger clone is one base away. The chain combines TRBV2 with TRBJ2-7; tentatively, D is TRBD2 (5 bases). The germline V gene encodes CDR1 SNHLY and CDR2 FYNNEI. The length of the CDR3 is 13 residues. CDR3: CASSERGPYDQYF. In DNA, the CDR3 is TGTGCCAGCAGTGAACGGGGTCCCTACGATCAGTACTTC.

The count of this clone is one. The chain uses TRBV7-3 and TRBJ1-3; D gene uncertain. The J call is in doubt because the DNA end fits TRBJ2-2 better. From germline, CDR1 is SGHTA and CDR2 FQGTGA. The CDR3 is 12 residues long. The CDR3 DNA sequence: TGTGCCAGCAGCCCCCTGGCCGGGGAGCTGTTTTTT. The encoded protein is CASSPLAGELFF.

This clone was counted only a few times. The J gene is TRBJ1-4, the V gene TRBV19; D is possibly TRBD1 (6 bases). Trimming took off 2 bases at V and 6 bases at J, with 13 bases between the two ends. Germline V CDR1 and CDR2: LNHDA, SQIVND (reference sequence). The CDR3 is 15 residues long. CDR3 loop: CASSITGGEYEKLFF. CDR3 DNA: TGTGCCAGTAGTATAACCGGGGGCGAGTATGAAAAACTGTTTTTT.